The 25 T cell receptor beta chains in this list originate from one sample, sequenced in a study of blood T cell repertoires in COVID-19. Profiling relied on immunoSEQ multiplex PCR, and the TCRdb table lists in-frame clones only, not all of them. Among about 17,000 clones listed, approximately 80% were seen once. Input material: peripheral blood. These TCRs come from a woman aged 65 to 85 with active COVID-19.

The V gene is TRBV7-9, the J gene TRBJ1-4, with D uncertain. The V end lost 4 bases, the J end lost 8 bases, and 17 bases lay between the germline ends. The germline V gene has CDR1 SEHNR and CDR2 FQNEAQ (reference sequence). The CDR3 loop spans 15 amino acids. The CDR3 DNA sequence: TGTGCCAGCAGCTGGCGGTCGATAGAGGGAGAAAAACTGTTTTTT. Translated, it gives CASSWRSIEGEKLFF.

This clone turned up a few times. The V gene is TRBV5-1, the J gene TRBJ2-5; 10 nucleotides align to TRBD1. This CDR3 is built from 14 residues. V was pared by 8 bases and J by 2 bases, with 6 bases of the junction left unmatched. CDR1 SGHRS and CDR2 YFSETQ come from the germline V gene. The CDR3 DNA sequence: TGCGCCAGTACCCTGGGACAGGGGCAAGAGACCCAGTACTTC. The encoded protein is CASTLGQGQETQYF.

The CDR3 reads CASSIGRPDTDTQYF. DNA for the CDR3: TGTGCCAGTAGTATAGGGAGGCCCGACACAGATACGCAGTATTTT. The genes are TRBV19 and TRBJ2-3, with TRBD2 as a possible D gene (5 bases). Germline-derived CDR1 and CDR2 are LNHDA and SQIVND (reference sequence). Trimming took 1 base from V and 2 from J, leaving 10 bases between them. This CDR3 region has 15 residues.

This clone was seen a single time. The CDR3 coding sequence is TGTGCCAGCAGCTTGGCAGGGATATCAACCCAAGAGACCCAGTACTTC. This encodes CASSLAGISTQETQYF. The J gene is TRBJ2-5, the V gene TRBV5-6; possible D gene TRBD1, 5 bases. Trimming removed 0 bases at V and 1 base at J, with 13 bases between. Looked up from germline, CDR1 is SGHDT and CDR2 is YYEEEE. This CDR3 is built from 16 residues. Full variable domain (outside the CDR3, taken from reference TRBV5-6 and TRBJ2-5): DAGVTQSPTHLIKTRGQQVTLRCSPKSGHDTVSWYQQALGQGPQFIFQYYEEEERQRGNFPDRFSGHQFPNYSSELNVNALLLGDSALYLCASSLAGISTQETQYFGPGTRLLVL.

This chain links TRBV9 with TRBJ1-3; 9 bases are shared with TRBD1. The CDR3 runs 16 residues. V was clipped by 2 bases and J by 2 bases; unmatched bases: 5. Germline loops: CDR1 SGDLS, CDR2 YYNGEE. CDR3 coding DNA: TGTGCCAGCAGCGTGGTCGGGACAGGGCCTGGAAACACCATATATTTT. It yields the protein CASSVVGTGPGNTIYF. Drawing the rest from reference TRBV9 and TRBJ1-3, the complete variable domain is DSGVTQTPKHLITATGQRVTLRCSPRSGDLSVYWYQQSLDQGLQFLIQYYNGEERAKGNILERFSAQQFPDLHSELNLSSLELGDSALYFCASSVVGTGPGNTIYFGEGSWLTVV.

V is TRBV5-1 and J is TRBJ2-2; TRBD2 agrees at 12 bases. The CDR3 is 18 residues long. With 4 bases clipped from V and 3 bases from J, the junction kept 10 bases outside the gene matches. The germline V gene has CDR1 SGHRS and CDR2 YFSETQ. The CDR3 here is CASSLLLAGGPDTGELFF. In DNA, the CDR3 is TGCGCCAGCAGCCTCCTCCTAGCGGGAGGGCCTGACACCGGGGAGCTGTTTTTT. The whole variable domain, remainder taken from reference TRBV5-1 and TRBJ2-2, is KAGVTQTPRYLIKTRGQQVTLSCSPISGHRSVSWYQQTPGQGLQFLFEYFSETQRNKGNFPGRFSGRQFSNSRSEMNVSTLELGDSALYLCASSLLLAGGPDTGELFFGEGSRLTVL.

The chain is built from TRBV5-4 and TRBJ2-3, with TRBD2 identical over 10 bases. CDR1 and CDR2 from the germline V gene are SGHNT and YYREEE (reference sequence). CDR3 length: 14 amino acids. V trimming: 7 bases; J trimming: 1 base; junction bases outside the gene matches: 3. The CDR3 nucleotides are TGTGCCAGCTCCACTAGCGGGGGCACAGATACGCAGTATTTT. Its protein product is CASSTSGGTDTQYF.

This sequence joins TRBV6-1 and TRBJ1-6, with TRBD1 matching 7 bases. V trimming: 2 bases; J trimming: 5 bases; junction bases outside the gene matches: 6. CDR3 size: 16 residues. The germline gives CDR1 MNHNS, CDR2 SASEGT. CDR3 in DNA: TGTGCCAGCAGTGAAAATCCGGGACAGAATAATTCACCCCTCCACTTT. It translates to CASSENPGQNNSPLHF.

The chain carries TRBV5-4 and TRBJ2-5, with a tentative D call TRBD1 (6 bases). Deletions cut 7 bases from V and 4 bases from J, with 20 bases between. The CDR3 consists of 15 residues. Germline assignment: CDR1 SGHNT and CDR2 YYREEE (reference sequence). The CDR3 protein is CASSLGAWGRETQYF. CDR3 sequence (DNA): TGTGCCAGCTCTTTGGGGGCGTGGGGGCGAGAGACCCAGTACTTC.

This clone has a single count. The gene calls are TRBV27 and TRBJ1-2, with unresolved D. The CDR3 contains 16 residues. V lost 1 base to trimming and J lost 6 bases, with 18 bases between them. CDR1 is MNHEY, CDR2 SMNVEV, per germline (reference sequence). CDR3 bases: TGTGCCAGCAGTTTATACCGGGAGGGAACTAGCGATGGCTACACCTTC. Protein sequence: CASSLYREGTSDGYTF.

This chain links TRBV6-1 with TRBJ1-4; no clear D gene. Germline loops: CDR1 MNHNS, CDR2 SASEGT. CDR3 size: 11 residues. The chain's CDR3 is CGAGPNEKLFF. The CDR3 region has the DNA TGTGGGGCGGGTCCTAATGAAAAACTGTTTTTT.

The gene calls are TRBV4-2 and TRBJ2-3; 8 bases match TRBD2. Trimming removed 0 bases from V and 3 bases from J; junction bases left unmatched: 17. Germline V gene lookup returns CDR1 LGHNA and CDR2 YNFKEQ. The CDR3 runs 20 residues. In nucleotides, the CDR3 is TGTGCCAGCAGCCAAGATATCGGTCCAGCGGGAGTCGTAGGGACAGATACGCAGTATTTT. It encodes CASSQDIGPAGVVGTDTQYF.

This chain joins TRBV6-5 and TRBJ1-2; no clear D. V was clipped by 8 bases and J by 0 bases, with 7 bases between them. This CDR3 is built from 12 residues. CDR1 MNHEY and CDR2 SVGAGI come from the germline V gene. This CDR3 is CASEASNYGYTF. CDR3 coding DNA: TGTGCCAGCGAAGCTTCTAACTATGGCTACACCTTC.

V gene TRBV4-1 combines with J gene TRBJ2-1; 7 nucleotides agree with TRBD2. The CDR3 loop spans 17 amino acids. CDR1 and CDR2 (germline): MGHRA, YSYEKL. V lost 2 bases to trimming and J lost 5 bases; unmatched junction nucleotides: 12. CDR3 in DNA: TGCGCCAGCAGCCAAAGGGACTACTCCCTCCCCCACAATGAGCAGTTCTTC. Translation: CASSQRDYSLPHNEQFF.

This clone was detected a few times. This rearrangement joins TRBV10-2 to TRBJ2-3, with 10 nucleotides matching TRBD2. This CDR3 is built from 14 residues. Per germline, CDR1 WSHSY and CDR2 SAAADI. Trimming removed 6 bases from V and 4 bases from J; junction bases left unmatched: 4. As DNA, the CDR3 is TGCGCCAGCAGCCCGACTAGCGGGCCAGATACGCAGTATTTT. This gives the protein CASSPTSGPDTQYF.

The chain has TRBV21-1 and TRBJ2-3; the listed D gene, TRBD2, was not tested against the DNA. TRBV21-1 is flagged as a pseudogene. This CDR3 is 17 amino acids long. The CDR3 loop reads CASSKGKRSFVSDTQYF. CDR3 DNA: TGTGCCAGCAGCAAAGGGAAGCGGTCCTTTGTTTCAGATACGCAGTATTTT.

V usage is TRBV15 and J usage is TRBJ1-3, with a tentative D call TRBD1 (5 bases). The CDR3 totals 16 residues. The V gene's germline CDR1 is LNHNV and CDR2 YYDKDF (reference sequence). V was cut by 0 bases and J by 0 bases, with 9 bases left in between. The DNA of the CDR3 is TGTGCCACCAGCAGAGACCCGACAGTCTCTGGAAACACCATATATTTT. It codes for CATSRDPTVSGNTIYF. The full variable domain, rest sourced from reference TRBV15 and TRBJ1-3, is DAMVIQNPRYQVTQFGKPVTLSCSQTLNHNVMYWYQQKSSQAPKLLFHYYDKDFNNEADTPDNFQSRRPNTSFCFLDIRSPGLGDTAMYLCATSRDPTVSGNTIYFGEGSWLTVV.

The chain has TRBV6-1 and TRBJ2-1; TRBD2 agrees at 8 bases. This CDR3 spans 15 amino acids. V lost 0 bases to trimming and J lost 2 bases; unmatched junction nucleotides: 0. The germline V gene has CDR1 MNHNS and CDR2 SASEGT. CDR3: CASSEASGAYNEQFF. The CDR3 DNA follows: TGTGCCAGCAGTGAAGCTAGCGGGGCCTACAATGAGCAGTTCTTC.

This rearrangement joins TRBV6-5 to TRBJ1-5, with no clear D. The CDR3 totals 14 residues. Germline V gene sequence: CDR1 MNHEY, CDR2 SVGAGI. The ends were cut back, 7 bases at V and 0 bases at J, with 10 bases in the middle. CDR3 sequence reads: CASNPTGSNQPQHF. Here the CDR3 DNA reads TGTGCCAGCAACCCCACGGGTAGCAATCAGCCCCAGCATTTT.

V usage is TRBV5-5 and J usage is TRBJ2-5, with D perhaps matching TRBD2 (6 bases). Germline CDR1 SGHKS, CDR2 YYEKEE (reference sequence). CDR3 size: 14 residues. Trimming shortened V by 1 base and J by 2 bases, and 9 bases separated the two germline ends. CDR3 nucleotides: TGTGCCAGCAGCTTGAGCGGACTACAAGAGACCCAGTACTTC. Translation: CASSLSGLQETQYF.

This clone was found once. The chain employs TRBV19 and TRBJ2-6; TRBD1 matches at 7 bases. The V and J ends lost 5 bases and 1 base, in that order; junction bases with no gene match: 14. The CDR3 covers 19 residues. The V gene's germline CDR1 is LNHDA and CDR2 SQIVND (reference sequence). The CDR3 sequence: CASSGIRDSFQSGANVLTF. The CDR3 region has the DNA TGTGCCAGTAGTGGAATCCGGGACAGCTTTCAATCTGGGGCCAACGTCCTGACTTTC.

The CDR3 region has the DNA TGCAGCGCTATGACAGGTCTCTACTACGAGCAGTACTTC. Its protein product is CSAMTGLYYEQYF. The V gene is TRBV29-1, the J gene TRBJ2-7; TRBD1 is a possible D gene (6 bases). V lost 7 bases and J lost 3, with 16 bases in between. Germline V lookup: CDR1 SQVTM, CDR2 ANQGSEA. The CDR3 contains 13 residues.

The chain couples TRBV10-3 to TRBJ2-2; 11 bases map to TRBD2. The CDR3 has 17 amino acids. The junction had 12 bases not matched to a gene; V was cut back by 7 bases and J by 5 bases. Per the germline V gene, CDR1 is ENHRY and CDR2 is SYGVKD. The CDR3 sequence: CAINRGVAGGLTGELFF. CDR3 sequence (DNA): TGTGCCATCAACCGAGGGGTAGCGGGAGGGCTGACCGGGGAGCTGTTTTTT.

CDR3 region: CASSLPGQRTGELFF. The CDR3 DNA is TGTGCCAGCAGCTTACCCGGACAGCGCACCGGGGAGCTGTTTTTT. The rearrangement links TRBV5-8 to TRBJ2-2; possible D gene TRBD1, 6 bases. The germline CDR1 and CDR2 sequences are SGHTS and YDEGEE. This CDR3 is 15 amino acids long. The V gene lost 2 bases and the J gene lost 4 bases, with 12 bases spanning the gap.

This clone was observed a handful of times. DNA of the CDR3: TGTGCCAGCAGCCAAAACCCGGGACTCCATTACGAGCAGTACTTC. Translating gives CASSQNPGLHYEQYF. V is TRBV4-2 and J is TRBJ2-7, with D tentatively TRBD2 (6 bases). Germline V gives CDR1 LGHNA, CDR2 YNFKEQ. V was shortened by 2 bases and J by 4 bases, with 15 bases between the two germline ends. The CDR3 sequence is 15 residues long.